This T cell receptor beta chain was profiled in a study of early T cells in non-severe SARS-CoV-2 infection. In the study overall: From unsorted whole blood, bulk RNA was sequenced, and the chains remained unpaired. Broader study findings: Database matching using VDJdb favored anti-spike CD8 responses, with private and CD4 specificities left missing.

This clonotype was seen at least ten times. Its specificity is unknown. Unique molecular identifiers tagged individual cDNA molecules. Using its own MiXCR run on the 5' RACE reads, TCRdb lists one record per CDR3 protein. The data show 65,000 to 70,000 distinct CDR3 sequences, with about a tenth seen just once and 6.4% held by the top ten. CDR3 length: 13 residues. The V gene lost 9 bases and the J gene lost 2 bases, with 13 bases spanning the gap. The germline V gene encodes CDR1 ENHRY and CDR2 SYGVKD. The V gene is TRBV10-3, the J gene TRBJ1-2; D gene unclear. The sequenced sample consisted of whole blood. The TCR originated in an adult who was a healthcare worker with PCR-confirmed SARS-CoV-2 infection or an uninfected control (not recorded which). The CDR3 nucleotides read TGTGCCATTGGAGATGCGGGAAACTATGGCTACACCTTC. Translated, it gives CAIGDAGNYGYTF.